This T cell receptor (beta chain) was sequenced for a study of STAT5B mutations in CD4+ large granular lymphocyte leukemia (dated by TCRdb to about 2022). For the wider study: Among healthy controls, the CDR3 'QG' motif was associated with a particular HLA allele. Flow cytometry performed on FACSCanto II or FACSVerse showed that the purified fractions had more than 95% purity among lymphocytes. The TCRbeta repertoires of CD4+ T-cell large granular lymphocyte leukemia patients were compared with the TCRbeta repertoires of healthy blood donors.

The immunoSEQ assay at survey resolution was used to sequence TCRbeta rearrangements from genomic DNA. In the authors' own workflow: A lowest detectable productive clonotype frequency of 2.59 x 10-5 was observed in the TCR sequencing data. Analyses included only productive TCRbeta rearrangements, meaning complete and in-frame sequences. The clonality of each sample was calculated as Simpson clonality in the immunoSEQ Analyzer version 3.0. Clones were categorized by frequency as very rare, small, medium, large (1-20%) or hyperexpanded (>20%). Generation probabilities were estimated with OLGA 1.2.3, V-gene circos plots were made with VDJtools, specificities were searched in VDJdb, and CDR3 motifs were identified with GLIPH. This is the immuneACCESS table as TCRdb keeps it, with only in-frame sequences that have V and J called. A part of the clones is gone; compared with another copy, unresolved V genes explain less than half, and the rest is unexplained. V, J and clone size are those of that table, while D and trimming were read from the DNA. Recorded for this sample are 40,000 or so clones; 70% to 80% of them occurred a single time. Jointly, the top ten make up around 0.5% of the sample.

A note on this clone: Its target antigen remains unknown. Relative to the germline gene, one junction end is altered; a read error may explain this.

Here is what the overall study found, with its caveats: Data were not HLA-matched; higher clonality in CD4+ versus CD8+ T-LGLL could reflect the relatively small sample size. Main leukemic clonotypes were private to each patient, although 25% to 30% appeared at low frequency in other patients' non-leukemic repertoires. CD4-sorted patient repertoires appeared more clonal than healthy CD4+ repertoires, and this difference persisted after removing the putative leukemic clones.

The healthy controls were around 35 blood donors, and the buffy coats of these donors were supplied by the Finnish Red Cross blood service. All TCR-sequenced material derived from peripheral blood: patient blood samples and healthy donor buffy coats. Peripheral blood mononuclear cells were isolated by Ficoll-Hypaque gradient centrifugation. CD4+ cells were purified magnetically from the buffy coats of healthy controls. The Gentra Puregene Cell and Tissue kit was used for genomic DNA extraction, and quantification was performed on a Qubit 2.0 fluorometer. This sequence originates from a human donor in good health. Input material: CD4+ T cells from blood buffy coats.

The bases are TGTGCTAGCAGCTTAGATGTGGGCGCGGCGACCCAGTACTTC. Translation gives CASSLDVGAATQYF. The chain uses TRBV7-7 and TRBJ2-5, with the D gene too uncertain to name. From cysteine to phenylalanine, the CDR3 is 14 amino acids long. CDR3 DNA is the only sequence kept; it has 42 bases, read in frame from the first base. CDR1 and CDR2 are read off the germline V gene (reference sequence) as SSHAT and FNYEAQ.